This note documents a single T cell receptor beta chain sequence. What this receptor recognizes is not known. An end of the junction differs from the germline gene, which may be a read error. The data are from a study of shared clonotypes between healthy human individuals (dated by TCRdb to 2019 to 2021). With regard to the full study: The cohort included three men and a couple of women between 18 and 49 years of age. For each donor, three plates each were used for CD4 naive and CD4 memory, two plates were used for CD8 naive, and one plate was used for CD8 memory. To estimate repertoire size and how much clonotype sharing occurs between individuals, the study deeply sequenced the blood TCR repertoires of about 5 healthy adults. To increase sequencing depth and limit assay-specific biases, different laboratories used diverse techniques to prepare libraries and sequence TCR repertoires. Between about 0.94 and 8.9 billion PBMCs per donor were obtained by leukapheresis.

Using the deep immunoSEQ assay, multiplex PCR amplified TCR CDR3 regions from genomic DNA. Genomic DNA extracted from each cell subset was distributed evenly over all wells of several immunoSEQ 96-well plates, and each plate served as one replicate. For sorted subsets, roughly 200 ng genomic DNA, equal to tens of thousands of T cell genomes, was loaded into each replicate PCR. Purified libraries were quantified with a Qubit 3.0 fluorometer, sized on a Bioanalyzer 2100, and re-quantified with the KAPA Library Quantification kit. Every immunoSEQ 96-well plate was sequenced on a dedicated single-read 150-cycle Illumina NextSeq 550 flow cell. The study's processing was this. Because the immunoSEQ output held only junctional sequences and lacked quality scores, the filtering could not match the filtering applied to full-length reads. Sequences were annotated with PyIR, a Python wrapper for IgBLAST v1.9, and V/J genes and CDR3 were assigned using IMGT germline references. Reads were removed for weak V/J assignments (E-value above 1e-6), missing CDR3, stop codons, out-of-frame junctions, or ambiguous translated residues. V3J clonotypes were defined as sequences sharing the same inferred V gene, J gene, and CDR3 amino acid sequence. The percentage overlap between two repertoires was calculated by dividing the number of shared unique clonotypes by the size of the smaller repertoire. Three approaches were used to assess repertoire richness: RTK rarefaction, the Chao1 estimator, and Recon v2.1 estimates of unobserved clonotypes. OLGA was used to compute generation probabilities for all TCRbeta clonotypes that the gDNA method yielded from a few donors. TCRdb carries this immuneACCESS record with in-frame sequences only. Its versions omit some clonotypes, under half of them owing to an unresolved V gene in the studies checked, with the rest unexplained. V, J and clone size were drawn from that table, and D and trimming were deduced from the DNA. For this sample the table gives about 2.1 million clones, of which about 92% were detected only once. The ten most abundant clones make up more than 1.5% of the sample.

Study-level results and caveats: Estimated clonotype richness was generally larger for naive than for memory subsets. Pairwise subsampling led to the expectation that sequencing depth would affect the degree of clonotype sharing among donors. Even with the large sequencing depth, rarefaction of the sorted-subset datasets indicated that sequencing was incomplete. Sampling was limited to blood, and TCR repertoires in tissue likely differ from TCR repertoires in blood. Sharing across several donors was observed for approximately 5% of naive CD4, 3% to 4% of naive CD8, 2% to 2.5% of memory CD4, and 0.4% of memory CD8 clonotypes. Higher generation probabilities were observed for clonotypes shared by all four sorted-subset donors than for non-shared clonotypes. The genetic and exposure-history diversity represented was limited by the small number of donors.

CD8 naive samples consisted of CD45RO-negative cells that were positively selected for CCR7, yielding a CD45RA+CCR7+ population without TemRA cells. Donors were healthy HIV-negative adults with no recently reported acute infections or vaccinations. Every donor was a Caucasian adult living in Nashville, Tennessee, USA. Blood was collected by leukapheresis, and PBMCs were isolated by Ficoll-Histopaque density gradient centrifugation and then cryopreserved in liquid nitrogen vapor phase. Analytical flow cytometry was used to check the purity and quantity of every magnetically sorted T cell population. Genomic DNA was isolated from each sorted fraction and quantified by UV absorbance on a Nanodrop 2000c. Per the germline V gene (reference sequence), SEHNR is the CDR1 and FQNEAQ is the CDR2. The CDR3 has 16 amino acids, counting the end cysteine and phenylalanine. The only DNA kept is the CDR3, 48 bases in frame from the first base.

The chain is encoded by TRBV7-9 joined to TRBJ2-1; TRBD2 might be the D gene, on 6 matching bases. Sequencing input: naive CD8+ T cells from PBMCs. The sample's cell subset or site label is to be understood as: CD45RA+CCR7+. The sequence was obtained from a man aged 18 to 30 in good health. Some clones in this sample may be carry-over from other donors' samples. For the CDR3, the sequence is CASSLTTRGVYDEQFF. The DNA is TGTGCCAGCAGCTTAACGACACGCGGGGTCTACGATGAGCAGTTCTTC.